This T cell receptor beta chain was found in a study of blood T cell repertoires in COVID-19. Turning to the study itself: Samples representing acute and convalescent COVID-19 were sourced from the United States, Italy and Spain. In each case, the material was cDNA or gDNA derived from T cells, B-cell-depleted T cells, or PBMCs.

Original handling: How many nucleated cells were present was estimated from reference gene primer amplification. Clones were sequenced by immunoSEQ multiplex PCR, and TCRdb holds only the in-frame ones, with some missing. The V and J calls and clone size come from that table; D and trimming were worked out from the DNA. Of almost 300,000 clones in the sample, more than 85% were seen once. This TCR was recovered from an older man with acute or convalescent COVID-19. Sequencing was performed on peripheral blood.

The CDR3 spells CASSVRQAVGETQYF. DNA for the CDR3: TGTGCCAGCAGCGTCCGACAGGCTGTAGGAGAGACCCAGTACTTC. The chain links TRBV9 to TRBJ2-5; D is possibly TRBD1 (6 bases). The CDR3 totals 15 residues. Germline assignment: CDR1 SGDLS and CDR2 YYNGEE. Trimming removed 2 bases at V and 4 bases at J, with 15 bases between. The whole variable domain, remainder taken from reference TRBV9 and TRBJ2-5, is DSGVTQTPKHLITATGQRVTLRCSPRSGDLSVYWYQQSLDQGLQFLIQYYNGEERAKGNILERFSAQQFPDLHSELNLSSLELGDSALYFCASSVRQAVGETQYFGPGTRLLVL.